These 17 T cell receptor beta chains were sequenced from one sample in a study of identical twins. TCRdb re-called the 5' RACE reads through MiXCR, storing one row per CDR3 protein. This sample yields a few hundred thousand distinct CDR3 sequences, of which roughly 15% are seen a single time; 0.44% belongs to the top ten. The same specimen was also included in a second study, on yellow fever vaccine responses in identical twins.

The specimen was CD4+ T cells sorted from blood. These receptors were taken from a woman aged 18-35 years in good health.

This clonotype came up a few times. V and J are TRBV25-1 and TRBJ1-2; TRBD1 is a possible D gene (6 bases). V lost 8 bases and J 2 bases, leaving 15 bases between the germline ends. Germline V CDR1 and CDR2: MGHDK, SYGVNS. The CDR3 covers 14 residues. This chain's CDR3 is CASSRDIGNYGYTF. In nucleotides, the CDR3 is TGTGCCAGCTCCCGGGACATTGGAAACTATGGCTACACCTTC.

This clonotype was picked up a small number of times. The CDR3 DNA reads as TGTGCCAGCAGTTTTTCCCAAATCTGGGATCAGCCCCAGCATTTT. Amino acid sequence: CASSFSQIWDQPQHF. V is TRBV12-3 or TRBV12-4 and J is TRBJ1-5; D ambiguous. The CDR3 is 15 residues long. Trimming shortened V by 3 bases and J by 5 bases, and 14 bases separated the two germline ends.

The V call is TRBV6-5, the J call TRBJ2-4, with a tentative D call TRBD1 (5 bases). V was clipped by 0 bases and J by 1 base, with 13 bases between them. CDR3 length: 17 amino acids. Germline V CDR1 and CDR2: MNHEY, SVGAGI. Here the CDR3 reads CASSYSPTPGAKNIQYF. CDR3 coding DNA: TGTGCCAGCAGTTACTCCCCCACCCCAGGGGCCAAAAACATTCAGTACTTC.

This clonotype was detected only a few times. The chain links TRBV7-9 to TRBJ2-1; D remains unclear. Between the trimmed V and J ends, which lost 5 bases and 5 bases, there was a span of 13 bases. The CDR3 has 14 residues. CDR1 is SEHNR, CDR2 FQNEAQ, per germline (reference sequence). The DNA for the CDR3 is TGTGCCAGCAGCGCCGGATGGAATGACAATGAGCAGTTCTTC. Its protein is CASSAGWNDNEQFF.

V usage is TRBV28 and J usage is TRBJ2-5, with 7 bases fitting TRBD1. After removal of 6 bases from V and 4 bases from J, the junction contained 17 bases not matched to a gene. This CDR3 region has 17 residues. Germline CDR1 reads MDHEN; CDR2 reads SYDVKM. The CDR3 protein is CASSLTPSTGVGETQYF. CDR3 sequence (DNA): TGTGCCAGCAGCTTGACCCCCTCAACAGGGGTGGGAGAGACCCAGTACTTC. Filled out from reference TRBV28 and TRBJ2-5, the complete variable domain reads DVKVTQSSRYLVKRTGEKVFLECVQDMDHENMFWYRQDPGLGLRLIYFSYDVKMKEKGDIPEGYSVSREKKERFSLILESASTNQTSMYLCASSLTPSTGVGETQYFGPGTRLLVL.

Only a few counts were recorded for this clonotype. The limits of the CDR3 on the DNA are not certain, so only TCRdb's listed CDR3 is given. This chain uses TRBV29-1 with TRBJ2-1; the tabulated D call, TRBD1, remains unverified against the DNA. Germline CDR1 is SQVTM and CDR2 is ANQGSEA. The CDR3 sequence runs 14 residues, both termini included. CDR3 amino acids: CSVVGGGAQMGEFF.

The J gene is TRBJ1-6, the V gene TRBV2, with 10 bases fitting TRBD1. CDR1 is SNHLY, CDR2 FYNNEI, per germline. V was pared by 10 bases and J by 0 bases, with 9 bases of the junction left unmatched. This CDR3 has 17 residues. CDR3 in amino acids: CATRDRGPSSYNSPLHF. The CDR3 nucleotides read TGTGCCACCCGGGACAGGGGACCTAGCTCCTATAATTCACCCCTCCACTTT.

This clonotype has just a few counts. The V and J genes are TRBV5-6 and TRBJ1-3, with 10 bases fitting TRBD1. Germline V lookup: CDR1 SGHDT, CDR2 YYEEEE. This CDR3 spans 16 amino acids. The V gene end was trimmed by 3 bases and the J gene end by 0 bases; junction bases not matched to a gene: 3. The DNA for the CDR3 is TGTGCCAGCAGCTGGGACAGGGGTTACTCTGGAAACACCATATATTTT. Residues: CASSWDRGYSGNTIYF.

The chain combines TRBV5-3 with TRBJ2-7; D is possibly TRBD1 or TRBD2 (5 bases each). TRBV5-3 is reported as an ORF; its role is uncertain. The CDR3 is 16 residues long. V was shortened by 0 bases and J by 3 bases, with 16 bases between the two germline ends. This CDR3 is CARSLGSRDGYYEQYV. CDR3 nucleotides: TGTGCCAGAAGCTTGGGGTCTCGGGACGGCTACTACGAGCAGTACGTC.

The chain links TRBV20-1 to TRBJ1-1, with a possible D match to TRBD1 (5 bases). CDR1 and CDR2 from the germline V gene are DFQATT and SNEGSKA (reference sequence). This CDR3 is 12 amino acids long. The germline V and J ends were trimmed by 3 bases and 1 base, with 6 bases remaining between them. CDR3 in amino acids: CSASQGNTEAFF. Written as DNA, the CDR3 is TGCAGTGCTAGTCAGGGGAACACTGAAGCTTTCTTT.

This clonotype was counted only a few times. The gene calls are TRBV20-1 and TRBJ2-1; perhaps TRBD2 as D (6 bases). The CDR3 length is 11 residues. Trimming removed 8 bases at V and 7 bases at J, with 12 bases between. Germline values: CDR1 DFQATT, CDR2 SNEGSKA (reference sequence). DNA of the CDR3: TGCAGTCAAAAGACTAGGAATGAGCAGTTCTTC. Translation gives CSQKTRNEQFF.

The CDR3 here is CSAIPPPGASYEQYF. The CDR3 nucleotides read TGCAGTGCTATACCTCCTCCGGGAGCATCCTACGAGCAGTACTTC. The chain has TRBV20-1 and TRBJ2-7, with D perhaps matching TRBD2 (6 bases). There are 15 residues in the CDR3. The germline V gene encodes CDR1 DFQATT and CDR2 SNEGSKA (reference sequence). Trimming cost V 4 bases and J 1 base, with 17 bases left between them.

The chain couples TRBV6-5 to TRBJ2-7; TRBD1 matches at 8 bases. V was pared by 2 bases and J by 5 bases, with 8 bases of the junction left unmatched. The CDR3 totals 15 residues. From germline, CDR1 is MNHEY and CDR2 SVGAGI. CDR3 residues: CASSYQGAGLDEQYF. The CDR3 DNA reads as TGTGCCAGCAGTTACCAGGGGGCCGGCCTCGACGAGCAGTACTTC.

This clonotype appeared a few times. The rearrangement uses TRBV5-4 and TRBJ2-1, with D perhaps TRBD1 (5 bases). V lost 2 bases, J lost 7 bases, and 10 bases lay in between. CDR3 length: 13 amino acids. Germline assignment: CDR1 SGHNT and CDR2 YYREEE (reference sequence). The chain's CDR3 is CASSFGKGNEQFF. In DNA form, the CDR3 reads TGTGCCAGCAGCTTTGGAAAGGGGAATGAGCAGTTCTTC.

This clonotype was seen more than once but under ten times. This chain links TRBV12-5 with TRBJ1-1, with TRBD1 matching 8 bases. The V gene end was trimmed by 4 bases and the J gene end by 7 bases; junction bases not matched to a gene: 8. The CDR3 contains 14 residues. Germline V gene sequence: CDR1 LGHNT, CDR2 FRNRAP. The CDR3: CASGSAPGTGEAFF. The CDR3 DNA sequence: TGTGCTAGTGGTTCCGCTCCCGGGACAGGTGAAGCTTTCTTT.

This clonotype was recorded at least ten times. V usage is TRBV7-2 and J usage is TRBJ2-3; 8 positions match TRBD2. The ends lost 5 bases at V and 0 bases at J; junction bases unmatched: 4. The CDR3 runs to 15 residues. CDR1 and CDR2 from the germline V gene are SGHTA and FQGNSA. The CDR3 protein is CASSRGGPSTDTQYF. The CDR3 coding sequence is TGTGCCAGCAGCCGGGGGGGACCTAGCACAGATACGCAGTATTTT.

The CDR3 DNA sequence: TGTGCCAGCAGTACCACCGACAGGAATAATTCACCCCTCCACTTT. As protein: CASSTTDRNNSPLHF. The chain links TRBV6-1 to TRBJ1-6; the D gene is possibly TRBD1 (6 bases). Deletions cut 5 bases from V and 5 bases from J, with 13 bases between. Looked up from germline, CDR1 is MNHNS and CDR2 is SASEGT. The CDR3 spans 15 residues.